The present T cell receptor (beta chain) was sequenced within a study of blood T cell repertoires in COVID-19. Looking at the study overall: The United States, Italy and Spain were the sources of the acute and convalescent COVID-19 samples. PBMCs, B-cell-depleted T cells, or T cells provided the cDNA or gDNA that made up the material.

Trimming removed 7 bases from V and 4 bases from J, with 15 bases in between. Per the germline V gene, CDR1 is MNHEY and CDR2 is SMNVEV (reference sequence). This CDR3 is built from 14 residues. Per the original data handling: Estimation of nucleated cell counts relied on the amplification of reference gene primers. Sequencing used immunoSEQ multiplex PCR; TCRdb keeps in-frame clones, though not all of them. From that table come the V and J calls and clone size; the DNA was used to work out D and trimming. The sample carries around 79,000 clones, about 87% recorded once. The sequence was obtained from a human donor in a cohort sampled during active COVID-19. Sequencing was done on a sample of peripheral blood. V is TRBV27 and J is TRBJ2-3; D perhaps matches TRBD2 (5 bases). The CDR3 spells CASNAGRRSDTQYF. The DNA for the CDR3 is TGTGCCAGCAACGCGGGCCGCAGGTCAGATACGCAGTATTTT.